These T cell receptor beta chains were read from a single sample in a study of blood T cell repertoires in COVID-19. Here immunoSEQ multiplex PCR was the method, and the copy in TCRdb shows in-frame clones only, minus some. This table holds about 90,000 clones, 89% found once. The sequenced sample was peripheral blood. The receptors were sampled from a man in his fifties with COVID-19, enrolled during active disease. Both conserved end residues are part of each CDR3. The D gene is left open where the match is weak. The size entry is marked missing in some rows and otherwise reads once, few, many or a size class.

j_gene: TRBJ2-3; v_gene: TRBV11-3; abundance: -; d_gene: TRBD2; CDR3aa: CASSLGGGSTDTQYF; CDR3nt: TGTGCCAGCAGCTTAGGGGGGGGAAGCACAGATACGCAGTATTTT
j_gene: TRBJ1-5; v_gene: TRBV29-1; abundance: few; d_gene: TRBD1; CDR3aa: CSVMTGTGNQPQHF; CDR3nt: TGCAGCGTTATGACAGGGACGGGCAATCAGCCCCAGCATTTT
j_gene: TRBJ2-4; v_gene: TRBV12-3/TRBV12-4; abundance: -; d_gene: -; CDR3aa: CASSAFPGNIQYF; CDR3nt: TGTGCCAGCAGTGCTTTCCCGGGTAACATTCAGTACTTC
j_gene: TRBJ1-1; v_gene: TRBV9; abundance: -; d_gene: -; CDR3aa: CASSAMNTEAFF; CDR3nt: TGTGCCAGCAGCGCCATGAACACTGAAGCTTTCTTT
j_gene: TRBJ1-1; v_gene: TRBV10-3; abundance: -; d_gene: -; CDR3aa: CASAGGPGNEAFF; CDR3nt: TGTGCCAGTGCGGGGGGGCCTGGAAATGAAGCTTTCTTT
j_gene: TRBJ1-4; v_gene: TRBV3-1/TRBV3-2; abundance: -; d_gene: TRBD1; CDR3aa: CASRPRGLESEKLFF; CDR3nt: TGTGCCAGCAGACCCAGGGGGCTAGAGTCTGAAAAACTGTTTTTT
j_gene: TRBJ2-5; v_gene: TRBV4-3; abundance: -; d_gene: -; CDR3aa: CASSQRVGHRETQYF; CDR3nt: TGCGCCAGCAGCCAAAGGGTGGGACATCGGGAGACCCAGTACTTC
j_gene: TRBJ2-7; v_gene: TRBV3-1/TRBV3-2; abundance: -; d_gene: -; CDR3aa: CASSQGLPRGQYF; CDR3nt: TGTGCCAGCAGCCAAGGACTACCGCGGGGGCAGTACTTC
j_gene: TRBJ2-5; v_gene: TRBV19; abundance: -; d_gene: -; CDR3aa: CASTPGGTPNGAQYF; CDR3nt: TGTGCCAGTACCCCAGGAGGGACCCCCAATGGGGCCCAGTACTTC
j_gene: TRBJ2-7; v_gene: TRBV29-1; abundance: -; d_gene: -; CDR3aa: CSVKDGTYEQYF; CDR3nt: TGCAGCGTAAAAGACGGGACCTACGAGCAGTACTTC
j_gene: TRBJ2-3; v_gene: TRBV19; abundance: -; d_gene: -; CDR3aa: CASSVDGTPLADTQYF; CDR3nt: TGTGCCAGTAGTGTCGACGGGACTCCGCTAGCAGATACGCAGTATTTT
j_gene: TRBJ1-3; v_gene: TRBV25-1; abundance: -; d_gene: TRBD1; CDR3aa: CASRGQGALGGNTIYF; CDR3nt: TGTGCCAGCAGAGGACAGGGGGCCCTCGGTGGAAACACCATATATTTT
j_gene: TRBJ1-6; v_gene: TRBV18; abundance: -; d_gene: TRBD1; CDR3aa: CASRGDRGESPLHF; CDR3nt: TGTGCCAGCCGAGGGGACAGGGGTGAATCACCCCTCCACTTT
j_gene: TRBJ1-2; v_gene: TRBV6-1; abundance: -; d_gene: TRBD1; CDR3aa: CASSERRQGADGYTF; CDR3nt: TGTGCCAGCAGTGAAAGGAGGCAGGGGGCAGATGGCTACACCTTC
j_gene: TRBJ2-3; v_gene: TRBV7-3; abundance: once; d_gene: -; CDR3aa: CASSLLGGQTDTQYF; CDR3nt: TGTGCCAGCAGCTTACTCGGGGGGCAGACAGATACGCAGTATTTT
j_gene: TRBJ1-2; v_gene: TRBV7-9; abundance: -; d_gene: TRBD1; CDR3aa: CASSLLGQGRDGYTF; CDR3nt: TGTGCCAGCAGCTTACTGGGACAGGGGAGGGATGGCTACACCTTC
j_gene: TRBJ1-4; v_gene: TRBV7-2; abundance: -; d_gene: -; CDR3aa: CASSLATGNGEKLFF; CDR3nt: TGTGCCAGCAGCTTAGCAACAGGGAATGGTGAAAAACTGTTTTTT
j_gene: TRBJ1-5; v_gene: TRBV15; abundance: -; d_gene: TRBD1; CDR3aa: CATSRGTGGRNQPQHF; CDR3nt: TGTGCCACCAGCAGGGGGACAGGGGGGCGTAATCAGCCCCAGCATTTT
j_gene: TRBJ1-1; v_gene: TRBV16; abundance: -; d_gene: -; CDR3aa: CASSPPVDTRRAFF; CDR3nt: TGTGCCAGCAGCCCGCCTGTGGACACGAGAAGAGCTTTCTTT
j_gene: TRBJ2-3; v_gene: TRBV19; abundance: -; d_gene: -; CDR3aa: CASSDSKLTDTQYF; CDR3nt: TGTGCCAGTAGTGACAGTAAGCTCACAGATACGCAGTATTTT
j_gene: TRBJ2-5; v_gene: TRBV28; abundance: -; d_gene: TRBD2; CDR3aa: CASSHRLAGGPRGETQYF; CDR3nt: TGTGCCAGCAGTCATCGACTAGCGGGGGGGCCGAGGGGAGAGACCCAGTACTTC
j_gene: TRBJ2-5; v_gene: TRBV15; abundance: -; d_gene: -; CDR3aa: CATSKQETQYF; CDR3nt: TGTGCCACCAGTAAACAAGAGACCCAGTACTTC
j_gene: TRBJ1-4; v_gene: TRBV5-6; abundance: -; d_gene: TRBD1; CDR3aa: CASSYHRGATNEKLFF; CDR3nt: TGTGCCAGCAGCTACCACAGGGGAGCAACTAATGAAAAACTGTTTTTT
j_gene: TRBJ1-1; v_gene: TRBV2; abundance: many; d_gene: TRBD1; CDR3aa: CASSAGQGFTEAFF; CDR3nt: TGTGCCAGCAGTGCCGGACAGGGTTTCACTGAAGCTTTCTTT
j_gene: TRBJ1-5; v_gene: TRBV19; abundance: -; d_gene: -; CDR3aa: CASSIDLGGHQPQHF; CDR3nt: TGTGCCAGTAGTATAGATCTAGGGGGTCATCAGCCCCAGCATTTT
j_gene: TRBJ1-1; v_gene: TRBV25-1; abundance: -; d_gene: TRBD1; CDR3aa: CASSGGQGGVFREAFF; CDR3nt: TGTGCCAGCAGTGGGGGACAGGGGGGCGTTTTTCGTGAAGCTTTCTTT
j_gene: TRBJ1-5; v_gene: TRBV28; abundance: once; d_gene: TRBD1; CDR3aa: CASLSGTGNQPQHF; CDR3nt: TGTGCCAGCCTATCCGGGACAGGTAATCAGCCCCAGCATTTT
j_gene: TRBJ2-4; v_gene: TRBV6-1; abundance: once; d_gene: -; CDR3aa: CASSEAHSLAKNIQYF; CDR3nt: TGTGCCAGCAGTGAAGCCCACAGTCTAGCCAAAAACATTCAGTACTTC
j_gene: TRBJ2-2; v_gene: TRBV15; abundance: -; d_gene: -; CDR3aa: CATSRPKDSQASEVGELFF; CDR3nt: TGTGCCACCAGCAGACCCAAGGATAGTCAAGCATCGGAGGTCGGGGAGCTGTTTTTT
j_gene: TRBJ1-5; v_gene: TRBV28; abundance: -; d_gene: -; CDR3aa: CASSDRLNQPQHF; CDR3nt: TGTGCCAGCAGCGACAGGCTCAATCAGCCCCAGCATTTT
j_gene: TRBJ1-1; v_gene: TRBV5-4; abundance: once; d_gene: TRBD1; CDR3aa: CASSYQGAGNTEAFF; CDR3nt: TGTGCCAGCAGCTATCAGGGGGCCGGGAACACTGAAGCTTTCTTT
j_gene: TRBJ2-1; v_gene: TRBV28; abundance: -; d_gene: -; CDR3aa: CASSFSLSSYNEQFF; CDR3nt: TGTGCCAGCAGTTTCTCTCTCTCCTCCTACAATGAGCAGTTCTTC
j_gene: TRBJ1-2; v_gene: TRBV2; abundance: -; d_gene: TRBD1; CDR3aa: CASSEWQGGGYTF; CDR3nt: TGTGCCAGCAGTGAGTGGCAGGGGGGTGGCTACACCTTC
j_gene: TRBJ2-2; v_gene: TRBV4-3; abundance: -; d_gene: TRBD1; CDR3aa: CASSQDPGGSTNTGELFF; CDR3nt: TGCGCCAGCAGCCAAGATCCAGGGGGCTCTACGAACACCGGGGAGCTGTTTTTT
j_gene: TRBJ1-1; v_gene: TRBV5-6; abundance: -; d_gene: -; CDR3aa: CASSWSQGRAEAFF; CDR3nt: TGTGCCAGCAGCTGGAGCCAGGGGAGGGCTGAAGCTTTCTTT
j_gene: TRBJ2-7; v_gene: TRBV5-4; abundance: -; d_gene: TRBD2; CDR3aa: CASRLTSGGSYEQYF; CDR3nt: TGTGCCAGCAGACTGACTAGCGGGGGCTCCTACGAGCAGTACTTC
j_gene: TRBJ2-2; v_gene: TRBV9; abundance: -; d_gene: -; CDR3aa: CASSSRRAGELFF; CDR3nt: TGTGCCAGCAGCTCAAGGAGGGCCGGGGAGCTGTTTTTT